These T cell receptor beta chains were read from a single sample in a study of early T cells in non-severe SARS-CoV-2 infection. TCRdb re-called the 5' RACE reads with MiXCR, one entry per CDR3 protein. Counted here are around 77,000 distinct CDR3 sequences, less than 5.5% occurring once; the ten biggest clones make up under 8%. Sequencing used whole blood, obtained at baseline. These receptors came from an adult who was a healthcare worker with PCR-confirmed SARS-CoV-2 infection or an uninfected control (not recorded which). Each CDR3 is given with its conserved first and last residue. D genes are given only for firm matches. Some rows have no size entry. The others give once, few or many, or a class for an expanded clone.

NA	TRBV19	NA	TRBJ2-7	CASSIRPYEQYF	TGTGCCAGTAGTATACGTCCCTACGAGCAGTACTTC
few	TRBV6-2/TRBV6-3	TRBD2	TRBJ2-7	CASSYGTSVYEQYF	TGTGCCAGCAGTTACGGGACTAGCGTCTACGAGCAGTACTTC
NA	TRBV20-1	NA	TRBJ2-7	CSARDGGRPYEQYF	TGCAGTGCTAGAGACGGCGGGCGCCCCTACGAGCAGTACTTC
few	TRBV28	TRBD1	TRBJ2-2	CASGEQGAVGELFF	TGTGCCAGCGGAGAACAGGGGGCGGTCGGGGAGCTGTTTTTT
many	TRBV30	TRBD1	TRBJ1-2	CAWSEQGEDGYTF	TGTGCCTGGAGTGAACAGGGGGAGGATGGCTACACCTTC
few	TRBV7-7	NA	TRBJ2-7	CASSLVGGHEQYF	TGTGCCAGCAGCTTAGTGGGGGGCCACGAGCAGTACTTC
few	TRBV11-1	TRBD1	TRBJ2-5	CASSLGTGGSETQYF	TGTGCCAGCAGCTTAGGCACAGGGGGCTCAGAGACCCAGTACTTC
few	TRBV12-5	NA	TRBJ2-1	CASGLVSGARRINNEQFF	TGTGCTAGTGGTTTGGTAAGTGGGGCCCGACGGATTAACAATGAGCAGTTCTTC
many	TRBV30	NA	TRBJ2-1	CAWSVGLRGGVEKFF	TGTGCCTGGAGTGTAGGCCTGCGCGGAGGTGTCGAAAAGTTCTTC
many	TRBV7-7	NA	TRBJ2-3	CASSPGDGASTDTQYF	TGTGCCAGCAGCCCAGGCGATGGGGCTAGCACAGATACGCAGTATTTT
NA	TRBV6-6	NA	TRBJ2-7	CASNEGLFYEQYF	TGTGCCAGCAATGAGGGGCTTTTCTACGAGCAGTACTTC
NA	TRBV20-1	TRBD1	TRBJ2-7	CSARGRTGIYEQYF	TGCAGTGCTAGGGGCCGGACAGGGATTTACGAGCAGTACTTC
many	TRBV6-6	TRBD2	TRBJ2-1	CASSFQREGKGEQFF	TGTGCCAGCAGTTTTCAGCGGGAGGGCAAAGGGGAACAGTTCTTC
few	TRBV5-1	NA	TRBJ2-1	CASSLAGQSNEQFF	TGCGCCAGCAGCTTGGCTGGACAGAGCAATGAGCAGTTCTTC
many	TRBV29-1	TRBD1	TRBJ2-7	CSVGDRGLNEQYF	TGCAGCGTTGGGGACAGGGGGCTAAATGAGCAGTACTTC
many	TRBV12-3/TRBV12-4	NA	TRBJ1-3	CATTLDLFSGNTIYF	TGTGCCACCACGCTCGACCTCTTCTCTGGAAACACCATATATTTT
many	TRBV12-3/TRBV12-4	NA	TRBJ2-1	CASTRVLASLNEQFF	TGTGCCAGCACCCGCGTGCTAGCGAGTTTAAATGAGCAGTTCTTC
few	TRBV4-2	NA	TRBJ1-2	CASSQVGSPSGYTF	TGTGCCAGCAGCCAAGTAGGGTCCCCTAGTGGCTACACCTTC
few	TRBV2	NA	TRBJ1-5	CASSEARLGGLNQPQHF	TGTGCCAGCAGTGAAGCCCGGTTAGGGGGGTTAAATCAGCCCCAGCATTTT
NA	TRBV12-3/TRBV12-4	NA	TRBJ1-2	CASGEGRVNYGYTF	TGTGCCAGCGGAGAGGGAAGGGTTAACTATGGCTACACCTTC
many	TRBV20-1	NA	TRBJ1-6	CSARDRGYSPNSPLHF	TGCAGTGCTAGAGATCGAGGTTACAGCCCGAATTCACCCCTCCACTTT
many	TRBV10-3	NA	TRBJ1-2	CAISGTGGDNYGYTF	TGTGCCATCAGTGGAACAGGTGGGGATAACTATGGCTACACCTTC
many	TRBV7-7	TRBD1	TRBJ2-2	CASSPGTVAGELFF	TGTGCCAGCAGCCCTGGGACAGTGGCCGGGGAGCTGTTTTTT
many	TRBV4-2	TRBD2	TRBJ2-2	CASSRGLAESTGELFF	TGTGCCAGCAGCCGGGGACTAGCGGAGAGCACCGGGGAGCTGTTTTTT
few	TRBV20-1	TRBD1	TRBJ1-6	CSARSTGTGASPLHF	TGCAGTGCTAGATCCACCGGGACAGGGGCTTCACCCCTCCACTTT
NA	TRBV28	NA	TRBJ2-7	CASSFPREAYEQYF	TGTGCCAGCAGTTTCCCCAGGGAGGCCTACGAGCAGTACTTC
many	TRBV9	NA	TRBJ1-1	CASSVYAGQNTEAFF	TGTGCCAGCAGCGTGTACGCAGGGCAGAACACTGAAGCTTTCTTT
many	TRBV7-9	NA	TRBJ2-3	CASSLGIAQGQYF	TGTGCCAGCAGCTTAGGGATCGCCCAGGGGCAGTATTTT
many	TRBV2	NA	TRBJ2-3	CASNPGGRVDTQYF	TGTGCCAGCAATCCTGGAGGGAGAGTAGATACGCAGTATTTT
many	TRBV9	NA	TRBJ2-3	CASSDTDTQYF	TGTGCCAGCAGCGACACAGATACGCAGTATTTT
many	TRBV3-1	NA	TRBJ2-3	CASSQDLSGQSTDTQYF	TGTGCCAGCAGCCAAGATTTGAGCGGCCAAAGCACAGATACGCAGTATTTT
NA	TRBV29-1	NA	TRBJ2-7	CSVVGGNEQYF	TGCAGCGTTGTGGGGGGCAACGAGCAGTACTTC
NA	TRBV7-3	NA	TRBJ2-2	CASSLEQVSGTGELFF	TGTGCCAGCAGCTTAGAACAGGTGTCGGGCACCGGGGAGCTGTTTTTT
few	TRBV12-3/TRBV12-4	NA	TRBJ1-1	CASSFPEGAEAFF	TGTGCCAGCAGTTTTCCGGAGGGAGCTGAAGCTTTCTTT
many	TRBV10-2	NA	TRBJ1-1	CASSEFRTLNTEAFF	TGCGCCAGCAGTGAGTTCAGGACCCTGAACACTGAAGCTTTCTTT
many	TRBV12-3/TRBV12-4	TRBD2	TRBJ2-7	CASSVLAGGDHEQYF	TGTGCCAGCAGCGTTCTAGCGGGAGGCGACCACGAGCAGTACTTC
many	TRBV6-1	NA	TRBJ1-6	CASRESLTPLHF	TGTGCCAGCAGGGAAAGCCTTACTCCCCTCCACTTT
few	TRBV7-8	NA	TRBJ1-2	CASSLVAGTEDYGYTF	TGTGCCAGCAGCTTAGTAGCGGGAACAGAGGACTATGGCTACACCTTC
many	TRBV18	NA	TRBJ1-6	CASSLEGRTSYNSPLHF	TGTGCCAGCTCACTAGAGGGGAGGACCTCCTATAATTCACCCCTCCACTTT
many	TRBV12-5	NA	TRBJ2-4	CASGWDKGAKNIQYF	TGTGCTAGTGGTTGGGATAAGGGGGCCAAAAACATTCAGTACTTC
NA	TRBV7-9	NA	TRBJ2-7	CASSLGQRAYEQYF	TGTGCCAGCAGCTTAGGTCAGAGGGCCTACGAGCAGTACTTC
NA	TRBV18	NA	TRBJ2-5	CASSRRPYQETQYF	TGTGCCAGCTCACGTCGACCTTACCAAGAGACCCAGTACTTC
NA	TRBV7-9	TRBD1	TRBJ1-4	CASSGRQGATNEKLFF	TGTGCCAGCAGCGGGAGACAGGGGGCAACTAATGAAAAACTGTTTTTT
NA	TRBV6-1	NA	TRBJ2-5	CASSENEGKETQYF	TGTGCCAGCAGTGAAAATGAAGGGAAGGAGACCCAGTACTTC
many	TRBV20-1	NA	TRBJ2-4	CSADPLGGEAKNIQYF	TGCAGTGCTGACCCCTTGGGGGGAGAAGCCAAAAACATTCAGTACTTC
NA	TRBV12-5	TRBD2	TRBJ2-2	CASGPPLAGVTGELFF	TGTGCTAGTGGCCCCCCCCTAGCGGGAGTTACCGGGGAGCTGTTTTTT
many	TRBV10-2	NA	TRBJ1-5	CASSVGNSNQPQHF	TGCGCCAGCTCTGTCGGCAATAGCAATCAGCCCCAGCATTTT
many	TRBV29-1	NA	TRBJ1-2	CSVDVERNISF	TGCAGCGTTGACGTAGAGAGGAATATTAGCTTC
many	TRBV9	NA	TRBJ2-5	CASSRSSQGRETQYF	TGTGCCAGCAGTAGGAGTAGCCAGGGTCGAGAGACCCAGTACTTC
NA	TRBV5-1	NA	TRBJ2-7	CASSRTSGLASSYEQYF	TGCGCCAGCAGCCGAACCTCGGGGCTAGCGAGCTCCTACGAGCAGTACTTC
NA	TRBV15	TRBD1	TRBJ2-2	CATSRTRDSPTGELFF	TGTGCCACCAGCAGAACCCGGGACAGCCCCACCGGGGAGCTGTTTTTT
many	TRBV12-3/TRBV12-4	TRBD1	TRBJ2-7	CASSLNRGALYEQYF	TGTGCCAGCAGTCTGAACAGGGGCGCACTCTACGAGCAGTACTTC
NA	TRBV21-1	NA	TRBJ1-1	CASRSFIDIF	TGTGCCAGCAGATCCTTTATCGATATATTT
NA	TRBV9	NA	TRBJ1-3	CASSPYAGEGNTIYF	TGTGCCAGCAGCCCCTACGCAGGGGAAGGAAACACCATATATTTT
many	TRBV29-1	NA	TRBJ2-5	CSARARVQETQYF	TGCAGCGCCAGAGCAAGGGTACAAGAGACCCAGTACTTC
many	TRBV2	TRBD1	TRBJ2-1	CANPDWTGPNEQFF	TGTGCCAACCCCGATTGGACAGGGCCGAATGAGCAGTTCTTC
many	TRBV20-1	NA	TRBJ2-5	CSARGRDDQETQYF	TGCAGTGCTAGAGGAAGGGACGACCAAGAGACCCAGTACTTC